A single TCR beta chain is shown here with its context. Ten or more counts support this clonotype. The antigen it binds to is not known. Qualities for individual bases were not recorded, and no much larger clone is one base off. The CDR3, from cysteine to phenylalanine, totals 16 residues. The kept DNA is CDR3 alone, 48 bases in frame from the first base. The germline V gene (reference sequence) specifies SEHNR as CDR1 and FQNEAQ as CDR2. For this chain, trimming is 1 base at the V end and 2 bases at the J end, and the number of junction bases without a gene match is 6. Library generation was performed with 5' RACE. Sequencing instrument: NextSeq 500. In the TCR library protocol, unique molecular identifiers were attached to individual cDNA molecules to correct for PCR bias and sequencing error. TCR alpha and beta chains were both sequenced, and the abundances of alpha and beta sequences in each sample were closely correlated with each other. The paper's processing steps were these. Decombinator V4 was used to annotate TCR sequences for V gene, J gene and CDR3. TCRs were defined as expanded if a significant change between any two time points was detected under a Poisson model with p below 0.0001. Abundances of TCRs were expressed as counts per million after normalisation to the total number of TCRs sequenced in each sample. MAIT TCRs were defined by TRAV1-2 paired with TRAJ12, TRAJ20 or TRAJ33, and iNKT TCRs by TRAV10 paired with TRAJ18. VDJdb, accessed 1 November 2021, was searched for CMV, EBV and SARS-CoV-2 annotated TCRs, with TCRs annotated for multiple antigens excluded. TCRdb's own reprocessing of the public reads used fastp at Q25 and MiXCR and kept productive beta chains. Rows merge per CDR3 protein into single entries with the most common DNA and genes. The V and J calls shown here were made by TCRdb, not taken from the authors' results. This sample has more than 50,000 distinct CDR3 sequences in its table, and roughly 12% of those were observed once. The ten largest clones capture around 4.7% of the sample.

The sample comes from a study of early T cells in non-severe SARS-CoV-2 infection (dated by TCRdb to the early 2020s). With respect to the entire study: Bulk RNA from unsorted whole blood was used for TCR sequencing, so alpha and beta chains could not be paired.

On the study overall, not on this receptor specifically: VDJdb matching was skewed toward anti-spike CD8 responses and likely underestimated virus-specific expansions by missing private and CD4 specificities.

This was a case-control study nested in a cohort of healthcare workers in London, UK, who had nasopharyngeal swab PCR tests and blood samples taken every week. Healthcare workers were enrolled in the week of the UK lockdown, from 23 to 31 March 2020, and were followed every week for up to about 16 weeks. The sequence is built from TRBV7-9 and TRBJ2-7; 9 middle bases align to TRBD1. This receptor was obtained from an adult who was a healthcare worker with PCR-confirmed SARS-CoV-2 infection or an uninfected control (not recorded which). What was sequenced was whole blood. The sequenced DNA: TGTGCCAGCAGCTTAGGAGGACAGGGGATACCCTACGAGCAGTACTTC. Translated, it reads CASSLGGQGIPYEQYF.